This is a list of T cell receptor beta chains from one sample in a study of CD8 T cells in ankylosing spondylitis. TCRdb passed the 5' RACE reads through MiXCR, listing each CDR3 protein once. The repertoire holds some 140,000 distinct CDR3 sequences, with approximately 9.2% as singletons. The sequenced sample was synovial fluid, either unsorted or a sorted T cell fraction (not recorded which). All receptors come from a male donor with ankylosing spondylitis. Both conserved end residues are part of each CDR3. Fields, in order: CDR3 protein, V gene, J gene.

cdr3_aa: CAISPAVYTEAFF
v_call: TRBV10-3
j_call: TRBJ1-1

cdr3_aa: CASSQAAGHNEQFF
v_call: TRBV4-2
j_call: TRBJ2-1

cdr3_aa: CASSLPSGPDDRIEQYF
v_call: TRBV12-3/TRBV12-4
j_call: TRBJ2-7

cdr3_aa: CASSETTGAEQYF
v_call: TRBV6-1
j_call: TRBJ2-7

cdr3_aa: CSVAGMSNQPQHF
v_call: TRBV29-1
j_call: TRBJ1-5

cdr3_aa: CSARDWAGGTEQYF
v_call: TRBV20-1
j_call: TRBJ2-7

cdr3_aa: CASSGGQGYEQYF
v_call: TRBV5-1
j_call: TRBJ2-7

cdr3_aa: CASSHWPPNYGYTF
v_call: TRBV4-3
j_call: TRBJ1-2

cdr3_aa: CASKDRGEYNEQFF
v_call: TRBV19
j_call: TRBJ2-1

cdr3_aa: CSARSFSSTNTGELFF
v_call: TRBV20-1
j_call: TRBJ2-2

cdr3_aa: CASSHRRQGPHF
v_call: TRBV3-1
j_call: TRBJ2-7

cdr3_aa: CASSWPGQGRQYF
v_call: TRBV28
j_call: TRBJ2-7

cdr3_aa: CASSSAGTGSYNEQFF
v_call: TRBV5-1
j_call: TRBJ2-1

cdr3_aa: CASSSGDGETQYF
v_call: TRBV2
j_call: TRBJ2-5

cdr3_aa: CSALSPSDYEQYF
v_call: TRBV20-1
j_call: TRBJ2-7

cdr3_aa: CATSRDLWAGAEKLFF
v_call: TRBV15
j_call: TRBJ1-4

cdr3_aa: CASSPPAGRVQETQYF
v_call: TRBV18
j_call: TRBJ2-5

cdr3_aa: CASSSARDKKNTEAFF
v_call: TRBV27
j_call: TRBJ1-1

cdr3_aa: CASSQAHGRTDTQYF
v_call: TRBV4-2
j_call: TRBJ2-3

cdr3_aa: CASSPRTFSTDTQYF
v_call: TRBV28
j_call: TRBJ2-3

cdr3_aa: CASSYGLQGANQPQHF
v_call: TRBV6-5
j_call: TRBJ1-5

cdr3_aa: CACSQDPHSPGGYTF
v_call: TRBV3-1
j_call: TRBJ1-2

cdr3_aa: CASSLAGMSNEQFF
v_call: TRBV5-1
j_call: TRBJ2-1

cdr3_aa: CASSLTGDKAFF
v_call: TRBV6-5
j_call: TRBJ1-1

cdr3_aa: CASSFGGPETGELFF
v_call: TRBV7-2
j_call: TRBJ2-2

cdr3_aa: CSVEEGGPGLAGGPYEQYF
v_call: TRBV29-1
j_call: TRBJ2-7

cdr3_aa: CASSVGDEKLFF
v_call: TRBV2
j_call: TRBJ1-4

cdr3_aa: CGSSPTVPDTQYF
v_call: TRBV18
j_call: TRBJ2-3

cdr3_aa: CASSLVTGAEAPSSYEQYF
v_call: TRBV11-1
j_call: TRBJ2-7

cdr3_aa: CASSPGQGRDQPQHF
v_call: TRBV7-2
j_call: TRBJ1-5

cdr3_aa: CASSKGTAQETQYF
v_call: TRBV21-1
j_call: TRBJ2-5

cdr3_aa: CASSADWWTQHF
v_call: TRBV6-2/TRBV6-3
j_call: TRBJ1-5

cdr3_aa: CASSLYMRDYTF
v_call: TRBV7-2
j_call: TRBJ1-2

cdr3_aa: CASSRLLPNTGELFF
v_call: TRBV6-1
j_call: TRBJ2-2

cdr3_aa: CASSLFLASNTGELFF
v_call: TRBV7-2
j_call: TRBJ2-2

cdr3_aa: CSAPNEAASTDTQYF
v_call: TRBV20-1
j_call: TRBJ2-3

cdr3_aa: CASTLQETQYF
v_call: TRBV7-2
j_call: TRBJ2-5

cdr3_aa: CASSSASLRGGGEQFF
v_call: TRBV7-2
j_call: TRBJ2-1

cdr3_aa: CASSLAGSVNKFF
v_call: TRBV7-9
j_call: TRBJ2-1

cdr3_aa: CASSSQGLHEQYF
v_call: TRBV5-4
j_call: TRBJ2-7

cdr3_aa: CASSLEPTGGGTEAFF
v_call: TRBV5-1
j_call: TRBJ1-1

cdr3_aa: CASSWGGVQETQYF
v_call: TRBV5-1
j_call: TRBJ2-5

cdr3_aa: CASSAGWENQPQHF
v_call: TRBV27
j_call: TRBJ1-5

cdr3_aa: CSVGVRGHLNTEAFF
v_call: TRBV29-1
j_call: TRBJ1-1